Shown below are 18 T cell receptor beta chains from a single sample sequenced in a study of OX40 agonist ivuxolimab in advanced cancers. Assay: immunoSEQ multiplex PCR; the TCRdb copy retains only in-frame clones and omits some. The profile shows approximately 70,000 clones, roughly 84% of them singletons. Sequenced here: CD4+ or CD8+ T cells sorted from blood, sampled in a trial of the OX40 agonist ivuxolimab. These receptors were obtained from an adult with an advanced solid tumor such as melanoma, head and neck, liver or kidney cancer.

The chain links TRBV19 to TRBJ2-7, with 9 bases matching TRBD1. CDR3 size: 13 residues. Germline CDR1 LNHDA, CDR2 SQIVND (reference sequence). V gave up 4 bases and J gave up 6 bases; unmatched junction bases: 4. The CDR3 is CASSTQGAGEQYF. The DNA for the CDR3 is TGTGCCAGTAGTACACAGGGGGCCGGCGAGCAGTACTTC.

The chain carries TRBV19 and TRBJ1-6, with a possible D match to TRBD1 (5 bases). The CDR3 is made up of 15 amino acids. Germline V gives CDR1 LNHDA, CDR2 SQIVND (reference sequence). V dropped 5 bases and J dropped 8 bases, with 16 bases sitting between them. The CDR3 DNA follows: TGTGCCAGTAGTCCAGGGTTCTCTTTCGATTCACCCCTCCACTTT. Translation gives CASSPGFSFDSPLHF.

This chain joins TRBV6-1 and TRBJ2-1; D remains ambiguous. The CDR3 runs to 11 residues. Germline CDR1 reads MNHNS; CDR2 reads SASEGT. Deletions cut 6 bases from V and 7 bases from J, with 7 bases between. The CDR3 loop reads CASRQVNEQFF. In DNA form, the CDR3 reads TGTGCCAGCAGGCAGGTTAATGAGCAGTTCTTC.

The rearrangement links TRBV11-3 to TRBJ2-1; TRBD2 is a possible D gene (6 bases). V lost 3 bases to trimming and J lost 6 bases, with 12 bases between them. The CDR3 contains 14 residues. The germline gives CDR1 SGHNT, CDR2 YENEEA. CDR3 sequence: CASSLGLATNEQFF. Written as DNA, the CDR3 is TGTGCCAGCAGCTTGGGCCTAGCGACCAATGAGCAGTTCTTC.

This rearrangement joins TRBV14 to TRBJ2-1; D tentatively reads TRBD1 or TRBD2 (6 bases each). CDR3 size: 14 residues. Trimming removed 1 base at V and 10 bases at J, with 14 bases between. Germline V CDR1 and CDR2: SGHDN, FVKESK. The DNA for the CDR3 is TGTGCCAGCAGCCAAGTTCTGGGGGCGGGGGAGCAGTTCTTC. Its translation is CASSQVLGAGEQFF.

The chain uses TRBV5-1 and TRBJ1-2, with D hard to call. V lost 0 bases to trimming and J lost 4 bases, with 4 bases between them. The CDR3 has 12 residues. CDR1 is SGHRS, CDR2 YFSETQ, per germline. The CDR3 sequence is CASSLGGYGYTF. As DNA, the CDR3 is TGCGCCAGCAGCTTGGGGGGCTATGGCTACACCTTC.

This CDR3 reads CASSSGPGLDYGYTF. For the CDR3, the DNA is TGCGCCAGCAGCTCGGGGCCCGGGTTAGACTATGGCTACACCTTC. The chain is built from TRBV5-1 and TRBJ1-2; D is perhaps TRBD1 (5 bases). Trimming pared 3 bases from V and 3 bases from J, leaving 15 bases between. CDR1 and CDR2 (germline): SGHRS, YFSETQ. The CDR3 length is 15 residues.

The chain links TRBV6-5 to TRBJ2-5; D may be TRBD2 (5 bases). V lost 8 bases to trimming and J lost 4 bases, with 17 bases between them. Germline lookup yields CDR1 MNHEY and CDR2 SVGAGI. The CDR3 is 14 residues long. In nucleotides, the CDR3 is TGTGCCAGCTCTACACTGGGTGCGGGAGAGACCCAGTACTTC. It encodes CASSTLGAGETQYF.

CDR3 sequence: CTSSPGDHYEQYF. The CDR3 nucleotides are TGCACCAGCAGCCCGGGAGACCACTACGAGCAGTACTTC. The chain uses TRBV1 and TRBJ2-7; the tabulated D call, TRBD2, remains unverified against the DNA. TRBV1 is noted as a pseudogene. The CDR3 sequence is 13 residues long.

The chain uses TRBV7-9 and TRBJ2-4, with D perhaps TRBD2 (5 bases). CDR3 length: 16 residues. V lost 5 bases, J lost 1 base, and 15 bases lay in between. Germline loops: CDR1 SEHNR, CDR2 FQNEAQ (reference sequence). The CDR3: CASSPRSGGAKNIQYF. The CDR3 DNA follows: TGTGCCAGCAGCCCCCGATCTGGCGGGGCCAAAAACATTCAGTACTTC. Variable domain in full (rest from reference TRBV7-9 and TRBJ2-4): DTGVSQNPRHKITKRGQNVTFRCDPISEHNRLYWYRQTLGQGPEFLTYFQNEAQLEKSRLLSDRFSAERPKGSFSTLEIQRTEQGDSAMYLCASSPRSGGAKNIQYFGAGTRLSVL.

The V gene is TRBV5-6, the J gene TRBJ1-6, with D possibly TRBD1 on 5 matching bases. This CDR3 region has 13 residues. Germline values: CDR1 SGHDT, CDR2 YYEEEE. V shed 8 bases and J shed 9 bases, with 15 bases lying between them. The CDR3 sequence is CASRGARGSPLHF. The CDR3 DNA reads TGTGCCAGTAGAGGGGCCCGAGGTTCACCCCTCCACTTT.

This rearrangement joins TRBV14 to TRBJ1-5, with TRBD1 matching 7 bases. V lost 5 bases, J lost 2 bases, and 6 bases stayed unmatched. There are 15 residues in the CDR3. Germline V CDR1 and CDR2: SGHDN, FVKESK. The CDR3 is CASSLAGTGNQPQHF. CDR3 DNA sequence: TGTGCCAGCAGCTTGGCCGGGACAGGCAATCAGCCCCAGCATTTT.

The V gene is TRBV14, the J gene TRBJ2-5, with 11 bases lining up with TRBD2. The CDR3 spans 16 residues. The V gene's germline CDR1 is SGHDN and CDR2 FVKESK. With 1 base clipped from V and 5 bases from J, the junction kept 6 bases outside the gene matches. CDR3 loop: CASSQGRLAGGETQYF. CDR3 DNA: TGTGCCAGCAGCCAAGGGCGGCTAGCGGGAGGCGAGACCCAGTACTTC. The complete variable domain, with remaining parts taken from reference TRBV14 and TRBJ2-5, reads EAGVTQFPSHSVIEKGQTVTLRCDPISGHDNLYWYRRVMGKEIKFLLHFVKESKQDESGMPNNRFLAERTGGTYSTLKVQPAELEDSGVYFCASSQGRLAGGETQYFGPGTRLLVL.

The gene calls are TRBV28 and TRBJ1-2, with D maybe TRBD1 (6 bases). The V gene lost 9 bases and the J gene lost 11 bases, with 19 bases spanning the gap. CDR3 length equals 12 residues. Germline-derived CDR1 and CDR2 are MDHEN and SYDVKM. CDR3 amino acids: CASCRGARGYTF. CDR3 coding DNA: TGTGCCAGTTGTCGCGGAGCGAGGGGGTACACCTTC.

This rearrangement joins TRBV6-1 to TRBJ1-6, with a possible D match to TRBD1 (6 bases). Germline CDR1 and CDR2: MNHNS and SASEGT. The germline V and J ends were trimmed by 8 bases and 0 bases, with 11 bases remaining between them. The CDR3 has 15 amino acids. The CDR3 DNA follows: TGTGCCAGCGTTACAGGGAGCTCCTATAATTCACCCCTCCACTTT. Protein: CASVTGSSYNSPLHF.

Of note for this clone: The sample contains more than one DNA sequence encoding this CDR3. The chain carries TRBV29-1 and TRBJ2-1, with 8 bases aligning to TRBD2. V shed 6 bases and J 0 bases; nucleotides not matched to a gene: 7. The CDR3 has 15 residues. Germline V CDR1 and CDR2: SQVTM, ANQGSEA. The CDR3 region has the DNA TGCAGCGTCTCACCGGGGGGGAGCTCCTACAATGAGCAGTTCTTC. It yields the protein CSVSPGGSSYNEQFF.

J is TRBJ2-1 and V is TRBV28; TRBD1 matches at 9 bases. Germline V gives CDR1 MDHEN, CDR2 SYDVKM. V trimming: 4 bases; J trimming: 7 bases; junction bases outside the gene matches: 14. There are 17 residues in the CDR3. CDR3 in amino acids: CASSSHHNRGRGNEQFF. The CDR3 nucleotides read TGTGCCAGCAGTTCCCATCACAACAGGGGGCGCGGGAATGAGCAGTTCTTC. Combining the CDR3 with reference TRBV28 and TRBJ2-1 gives the whole variable domain DVKVTQSSRYLVKRTGEKVFLECVQDMDHENMFWYRQDPGLGLRLIYFSYDVKMKEKGDIPEGYSVSREKKERFSLILESASTNQTSMYLCASSSHHNRGRGNEQFFGPGTRLTVL.

This clone appeared once. The chain combines TRBV5-6 with TRBJ1-1, with D possibly TRBD1 on 5 matching bases. This CDR3 is built from 12 residues. Germline loops: CDR1 SGHDT, CDR2 YYEEEE. V lost 3 bases and J 3 bases, leaving 6 bases between the germline ends. CDR3 protein: CASSWGDTEAFF. Here the CDR3 DNA reads TGTGCCAGCAGCTGGGGGGACACTGAAGCTTTCTTT.